The 14 T cell receptor beta chains in this list originate from one sample, sequenced in a study of cytomegalovirus exposure and HLA in healthy donors. Use of 60 Vbeta and 13 Jbeta primers characterized the PCR. TCRdb's copy holds only in-frame clones and misses some; the assay was immunoSEQ multiplex PCR. The sample carries 150,000 to 200,000 clones, around four fifths recorded once. The material sequenced was PBMCs. The receptors here all came from a man aged 18-30 years in good health and CMV-seropositive.

The chain has TRBV7-6 and TRBJ2-1; TRBD2 aligns across 7 bases. The V segment lost 0 bases and the J segment 2 bases; nucleotides outside the gene matches: 7. Germline values: CDR1 SGHVS, CDR2 FNYEAQ. The CDR3 length is 17 residues. The CDR3 loop is CASSLAPVGGAYNEQFF. The CDR3, as DNA: TGTGCCAGCAGCTTAGCTCCCGTGGGGGGGGCCTACAATGAGCAGTTCTTC.

The rearrangement joins TRBV6-1 to TRBJ2-7; TRBD2 matches at 12 bases. Germline V gene lookup returns CDR1 MNHNS and CDR2 SASEGT. With V trimmed by 8 bases and J by 3 bases, 8 bases remained unmatched. The CDR3 is made up of 15 amino acids. The CDR3 sequence is CASERLAGDFYEQYF. DNA of the CDR3: TGTGCCAGCGAACGACTAGCGGGAGATTTCTACGAGCAGTACTTC.

The V call is TRBV28, the J call TRBJ2-7; 8 nucleotides agree with TRBD1. V shed 3 bases, J shed 2 bases, and the junction held 3 bases outside the gene matches. This CDR3 region has 14 residues. Germline V gives CDR1 MDHEN, CDR2 SYDVKM. The CDR3 loop is CASSFQGAAYEQYF. Here the CDR3 DNA reads TGTGCCAGCAGTTTCCAGGGGGCAGCCTACGAGCAGTACTTC.

This chain joins TRBV5-8 and TRBJ2-1; 8 bases agree with TRBD1. This CDR3 spans 16 amino acids. The J segment lost 7 bases and the V segment lost 5 bases, leaving 14 bases of the junction unmatched. Per the germline V gene, CDR1 is SGHTS and CDR2 is YDEGEE. CDR3 DNA: TGTGCCAGCAGTCATCAACAGGGGGACTCTGAAAATGAGCAGTTCTTC. Translating it yields CASSHQQGDSENEQFF.

The V and J genes are TRBV6-5 and TRBJ2-7; TRBD2 is a possible D gene (5 bases). CDR1 is MNHEY and CDR2 is SVGAGI in the germline V gene. V lost 0 bases to trimming and J lost 5 bases, with 8 bases between them. CDR3 length: 13 residues. CDR3 in DNA: TGTGCCAGCAGTTACTCGGTCGGGGACGAGCAGTACTTC. Encoded protein: CASSYSVGDEQYF.

The V gene is TRBV10-2, the J gene TRBJ1-2; D not certain. CDR1 is WSHSY, CDR2 SAAADI, per germline. The V gene lost 8 bases and the J gene lost 2 bases, with 12 bases spanning the gap. The CDR3 sequence is 13 residues long. CDR3 nucleotides: TGCGCCAGCTGGGCATACTCAAACTATGGCTACACCTTC. Translated, it gives CASWAYSNYGYTF.

V gene TRBV28 combines with J gene TRBJ2-2, with 9 bases identical to TRBD1. The germline CDR1 and CDR2 sequences are MDHEN and SYDVKM. This CDR3 region has 16 residues. The ends lost 5 bases at V and 3 bases at J; junction bases unmatched: 7. The CDR3: CASSPPGQGYTGELFF. Written as DNA, the CDR3 is TGTGCCAGCAGTCCCCCGGGACAGGGATACACCGGGGAGCTGTTTTTT.

This clone appeared a single time. The chain employs TRBV9 and TRBJ2-7; weak D call: TRBD1 (5 bases). V was trimmed by 0 bases and J by 0 bases, leaving 13 bases between them. This CDR3 region has 16 residues. Germline V gene data show CDR1 as SGDLS and CDR2 as YYNGEE. CDR3: CASSVGDRHHSYEQYF. The DNA of the CDR3 is TGTGCCAGCAGCGTAGGAGACAGACATCACTCCTACGAGCAGTACTTC.

The chain employs TRBV7-8 and TRBJ1-5; D unclear. From germline, CDR1 is SGHVS and CDR2 FQNEAQ. This CDR3 is 16 amino acids long. Trimming removed 1 base at V and 4 bases at J, with 14 bases between. CDR3 coding DNA: TGTGCCAGCAGCTTAGGCAGTCCGGGTTGGAATCAGCCCCAGCATTTT. Its protein product is CASSLGSPGWNQPQHF.

DNA for the CDR3: TGTGCCAGCACCACAGGGTGGGATCAGCCCCAGCATTTT. Its protein is CASTTGWDQPQHF. The chain joins TRBV19 to TRBJ1-5; tentatively, D is TRBD1 (6 bases). This CDR3 is built from 13 residues. Per germline, CDR1 LNHDA and CDR2 SQIVND (reference sequence). Trimming left V 9 bases short and J 5 bases short, with 14 bases between.

This rearrangement joins TRBV19 to TRBJ2-7, with D perhaps TRBD1 (5 bases). The CDR3 is made up of 14 amino acids. The germline gives CDR1 LNHDA, CDR2 SQIVND (reference sequence). V dropped 7 bases and J dropped 5 bases, with 18 bases sitting between them. The CDR3 protein is CASNQGGHPNEQYF. CDR3 nucleotide sequence: TGTGCCAGTAACCAGGGTGGGCATCCCAACGAGCAGTACTTC. The variable domain in full, completed from reference TRBV19 and TRBJ2-7, reads DGGITQSPKYLFRKEGQNVTLSCEQNLNHDAMYWYRQDPGQGLRLIYYSQIVNDFQKGDIAEGYSVSREKKESFPLTVTSAQKNPTAFYLCASNQGGHPNEQYFGPGTRLTVT.

J is TRBJ2-1 and V is TRBV20-1; tentative D call: TRBD2 (6 bases). Trimming took off 7 bases at V and 3 bases at J, with 7 bases between the two ends. CDR1 and CDR2 from the germline V gene are DFQATT and SNEGSKA (reference sequence). This CDR3 is built from 11 residues. CDR3 loop: CSGLVYNEQFF. The CDR3, as DNA: TGCAGTGGACTAGTCTACAATGAGCAGTTCTTC.

The count of this clone is one. The V and J genes are TRBV5-1 and TRBJ2-1; a weak D match, TRBD2 (5 bases). This CDR3 is 16 amino acids long. Trimming left V 0 bases short and J 6 bases short, with 16 bases between. The germline CDR1 and CDR2 sequences are SGHRS and YFSETQ. The CDR3, as DNA: TGCGCCAGCAGCTTGGAGGAGTGGGGAGAGACCAATGAGCAGTTCTTC. As protein: CASSLEEWGETNEQFF. Combining the CDR3 with reference TRBV5-1 and TRBJ2-1 gives the whole variable domain KAGVTQTPRYLIKTRGQQVTLSCSPISGHRSVSWYQQTPGQGLQFLFEYFSETQRNKGNFPGRFSGRQFSNSRSEMNVSTLELGDSALYLCASSLEEWGETNEQFFGPGTRLTVL.

The chain couples TRBV4-3 to TRBJ2-1; no clear D gene. The CDR3 length is 14 residues. V was shortened by 0 bases and J by 4 bases, with 7 bases between the two germline ends. Germline V gives CDR1 LGHNA, CDR2 YSLEER. CDR3 in DNA: TGCGCCAGCAGCCAAGATAGGCGGTACAATGAGCAGTTCTTC. This translates into CASSQDRRYNEQFF.